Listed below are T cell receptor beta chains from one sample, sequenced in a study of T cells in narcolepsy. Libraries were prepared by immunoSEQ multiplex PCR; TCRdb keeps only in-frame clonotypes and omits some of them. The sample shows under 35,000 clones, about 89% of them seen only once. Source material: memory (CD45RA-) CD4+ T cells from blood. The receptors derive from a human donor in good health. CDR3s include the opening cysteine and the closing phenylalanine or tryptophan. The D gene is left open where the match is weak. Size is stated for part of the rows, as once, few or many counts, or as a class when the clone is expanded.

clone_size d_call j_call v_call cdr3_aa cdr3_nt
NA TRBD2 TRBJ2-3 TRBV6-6 CASRPSGGGTDTQYF TGTGCCAGCAGACCTAGCGGGGGGGGCACAGATACGCAGTATTTT
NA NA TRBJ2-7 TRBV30 CAWSDDSFYEQYF TGTGCCTGGAGTGATGACAGTTTCTACGAGCAGTACTTC
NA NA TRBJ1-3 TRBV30 CAWNKARTSGNTIYF TGTGCCTGGAATAAGGCCCGGACCTCTGGAAACACCATATATTTT
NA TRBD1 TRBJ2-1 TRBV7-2 CASGPGTVTYNEQFF TGTGCCAGCGGACCCGGGACAGTAACCTACAATGAGCAGTTCTTC
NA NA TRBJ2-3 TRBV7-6 CASSLSTSTDTQYF TGTGCCAGCAGCCTAAGCACTAGCACAGATACGCAGTATTTT
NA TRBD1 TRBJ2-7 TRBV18 CASSAGTGVAYEQYF TGTGCCAGCTCAGCGGGGACAGGGGTAGCCTACGAGCAGTACTTC
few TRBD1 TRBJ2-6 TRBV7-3 CASSLSGTGVGANVLTF TGTGCCAGCAGCTTAAGTGGGACAGGCGTTGGGGCCAACGTCCTGACTTTC
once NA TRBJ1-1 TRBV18 CASSLKTDTEAFF TGTGCCAGCTCACTGAAGACAGACACTGAAGCTTTCTTT
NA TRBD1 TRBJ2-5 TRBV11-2 CASSLDQGAGGRETQYF TGTGCCAGCAGCTTAGATCAGGGGGCAGGCGGAAGGGAGACCCAGTACTTC
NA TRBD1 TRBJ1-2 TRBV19 CASKITDRANYGYTF TGTGCCAGTAAAATTACGGACAGGGCCAACTATGGCTACACCTTC
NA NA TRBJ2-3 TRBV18 CASSLFAGQESNTDTQYF TGTGCCAGCTCACTTTTTGCGGGTCAGGAGTCCAACACAGATACGCAGTATTTT
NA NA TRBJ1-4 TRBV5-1 CASSSGLHATNEKLFF TGCGCCAGCAGCTCCGGTTTGCACGCAACTAATGAAAAACTGTTTTTT
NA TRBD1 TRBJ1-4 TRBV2 CASSRDRVDEKLFF TGTGCCAGCAGCCGGGACAGGGTGGATGAAAAACTGTTTTTT
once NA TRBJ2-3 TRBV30 CAWSTGSSDTQYF TGTGCCTGGAGTACAGGGAGCTCAGATACGCAGTATTTT
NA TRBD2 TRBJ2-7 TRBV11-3 CASSLVGGSSYEQYF TGTGCCAGCAGCTTAGTCGGCGGGAGCTCCTACGAGCAGTACTTC
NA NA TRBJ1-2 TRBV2 CASSEVSRAREGYTF TGTGCCAGCAGTGAGGTAAGCAGGGCGAGGGAGGGCTACACCTTC
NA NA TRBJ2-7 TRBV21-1 CASSPRRDSRDYEQYF TGTGCCAGCAGCCCACGCCGGGACAGTAGAGACTACGAGCAGTACTTC
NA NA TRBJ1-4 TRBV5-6 CASSSSQVANEKLFF TGTGCCAGCAGCTCGTCGCAGGTCGCTAATGAAAAACTGTTTTTT
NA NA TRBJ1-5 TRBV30 CAWSVIQPQHF TGTGCCTGGAGTGTAATCCAGCCCCAGCATTTT
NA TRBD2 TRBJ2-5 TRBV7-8 CASSLFLRLAGGEETQYF TGTGCCAGCAGCTTATTTTTGCGGCTAGCGGGGGGGGAAGAGACCCAGTACTTC
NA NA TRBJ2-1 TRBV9 CASSTRRGGGNEQFF TGTGCCAGCAGCACCCGGCGGGGAGGCGGGAATGAGCAGTTCTTC
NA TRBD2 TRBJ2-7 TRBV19 CASTRTSGSYEQYF TGTGCCAGTACCAGGACTAGCGGTTCCTACGAGCAGTACTTC
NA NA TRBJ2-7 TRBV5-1 CASSFAGTPEQYF TGCGCCAGCAGCTTTGCCGGGACACCTGAGCAGTACTTC
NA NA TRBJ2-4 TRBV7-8 CASSDDLSIQYF TGTGCCAGCAGCGACGACCTTTCAATTCAGTACTTC
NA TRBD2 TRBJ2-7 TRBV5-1 CASSPGGTSGTYEQYF TGCGCCAGCAGCCCGGGAGGGACTAGCGGTACCTACGAGCAGTACTTC
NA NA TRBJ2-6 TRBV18 CASSPRAGTDGANVLTF TGTGCCAGCTCACCGAGGGCGGGTACGGACGGGGCCAACGTCCTGACTTTC
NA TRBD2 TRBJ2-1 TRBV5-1 CASSLSGLAGGRKNEQFF TGCGCCAGCAGCCTGTCAGGACTAGCGGGAGGACGTAAGAATGAGCAGTTCTTC
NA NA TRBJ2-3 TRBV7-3 CASSRRGAKDTQYF TGTGCCAGCAGCCGAAGGGGGGCGAAAGATACGCAGTATTTT
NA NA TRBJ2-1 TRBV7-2 CASSLYAGGEDEQFF TGTGCCAGCAGCTTATATGCGGGTGGGGAAGATGAGCAGTTCTTC
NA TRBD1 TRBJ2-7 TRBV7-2 CASSLGLRTGGYEQYF TGTGCCAGCAGCTTAGGTCTCCGGACAGGGGGATACGAGCAGTACTTC
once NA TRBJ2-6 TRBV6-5 CASDPLFGANVLTF TGTGCCAGCGACCCCCTCTTTGGGGCCAACGTCCTGACTTTC
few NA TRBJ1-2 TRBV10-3 CAISGENGYTF TGTGCCATCAGTGGGGAGAATGGCTACACCTTC
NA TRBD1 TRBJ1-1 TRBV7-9 CASSRDLGQGNTFF TGTGCCAGCAGCCGCGACCTGGGACAGGGAAATACTTTCTTT
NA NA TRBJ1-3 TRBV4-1 CASSQDLVRGGNTIYF TGCGCCAGCAGCCAAGATCTTGTCAGGGGCGGAAACACCATATATTTT
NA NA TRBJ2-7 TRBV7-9 CASSLTAPGDEQYF TGTGCCAGCAGCTTGACCGCCCCCGGGGACGAGCAGTACTTC
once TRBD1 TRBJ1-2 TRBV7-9 CASSRDRGVYGYTF TGTGCCAGCAGCCGGGACAGGGGGGTCTATGGCTACACCTTC
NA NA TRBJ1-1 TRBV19 CASSILPWNTEAFF TGTGCCAGTAGTATTCTACCATGGAACACTGAAGCTTTCTTT
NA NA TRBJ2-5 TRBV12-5 CASGFTGIETQYF TGTGCTAGTGGTTTTACAGGTATAGAGACCCAGTACTTC
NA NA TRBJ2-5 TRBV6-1 CASTRGSREQTQYF TGTGCCAGCACCCGAGGCAGCAGGGAACAGACCCAGTACTTC
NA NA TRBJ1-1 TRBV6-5 CASSRTGNTEAFF TGTGCCAGCAGCCGCACGGGCAACACTGAAGCTTTCTTT
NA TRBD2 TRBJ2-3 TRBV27 CASSLRRGAGVDTDTQYF TGTGCCAGCAGCCTAAGGAGGGGAGCGGGGGTCGACACAGATACGCAGTATTTT
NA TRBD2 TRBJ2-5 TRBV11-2 CASSRGRARETQYF TGTGCCAGCAGCCGCGGGAGGGCGAGGGAGACCCAGTACTTC
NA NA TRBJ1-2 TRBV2 CASSPDTSYGYTF TGTGCCAGCAGTCCCGACACGTCCTATGGCTACACCTTC
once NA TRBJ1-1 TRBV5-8 CASTRPWNTEAFF TGTGCCAGTACGAGGCCTTGGAACACTGAAGCTTTCTTT
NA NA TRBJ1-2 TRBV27 CASSYQGGANYGYTF TGTGCCAGCAGTTACCAAGGCGGCGCTAACTATGGCTACACCTTC
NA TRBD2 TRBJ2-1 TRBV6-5 CASSYSSGEGEQFF TGTGCCAGCAGTTACTCGAGCGGGGAGGGCGAGCAGTTCTTC
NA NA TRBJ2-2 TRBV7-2 CASSLAGMNTGELFF TGTGCCAGCAGCTTAGCGGGGATGAACACCGGGGAGCTGTTTTTT
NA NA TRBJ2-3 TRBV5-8 CASSSKTPDTQYF TGTGCCAGCAGCTCCAAGACCCCAGATACGCAGTATTTT
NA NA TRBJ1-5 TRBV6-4 CASSVSLNQPQHF TGTGCCAGCAGTGTTTCGTTGAATCAGCCCCAGCATTTT
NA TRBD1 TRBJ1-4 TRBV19 CASILTGSNEKLFF TGTGCCAGTATCTTGACAGGGTCTAATGAAAAACTGTTTTTT
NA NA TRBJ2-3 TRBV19 CASSRFSQGGNTDTQYF TGTGCCAGTAGTAGATTCTCACAGGGAGGGAACACAGATACGCAGTATTTT
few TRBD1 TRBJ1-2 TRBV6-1 CASPGQNYGYTF TGTGCCAGCCCGGGACAGAACTATGGCTACACCTTC
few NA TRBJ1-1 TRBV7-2 CASSSEGDFTEAFF TGTGCCAGCAGCTCAGAAGGGGATTTCACTGAAGCTTTCTTT
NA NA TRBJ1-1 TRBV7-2 CASSLSFSRGPEAFF TGTGCCAGCAGCTTATCCTTCTCAAGGGGACCTGAAGCTTTCTTT